The next 31 T cell receptor beta chains were all read from a single sample in a study of blood T cells in healthy people across ages. With a J-beta primer mix and a sample-barcoded 5' primer, a second PCR ran about 7 to 12 cycles. One entry per CDR3 protein, called by TCRdb with MiXCR from the 5' RACE reads. The sample carries roughly 1.9 million distinct CDR3 sequences, more than 35% recorded once. Source material: blood. Every receptor here comes from a human donor in good health.

The rearrangement uses TRBV7-9 and TRBJ2-4, with D perhaps given as TRBD1 or TRBD2 (5 bases each). The J call could be wrong; TRBJ2-5 is a better fit for the DNA end. Germline-derived CDR1 and CDR2 are SEHNR and FQNEAQ (reference sequence). The CDR3 has 16 amino acids. CDR3 protein: CASSKLSGRPQETQYF. Here the CDR3 DNA reads TGTGCCAGCAGCAAATTATCGGGACGGCCCCAAGAGACCCAGTACTTC.

This clonotype was observed a few times. The rearrangement links TRBV27 to TRBJ2-1; TRBD2 aligns across 11 bases. The CDR3 runs to 18 residues. V trimming: 3 bases; J trimming: 4 bases; junction bases outside the gene matches: 11. Germline V gene data show CDR1 as MNHEY and CDR2 as SMNVEV (reference sequence). The CDR3 region is CASSFFQIPSGGYNEQFF. DNA of the CDR3: TGTGCCAGCAGTTTTTTTCAGATCCCTAGCGGGGGGTACAATGAGCAGTTCTTC.

Only a few counts were recorded for this clonotype. The chain recombines TRBV28 with TRBJ1-2; a weak D match, TRBD1 (6 bases). CDR3 size: 17 residues. Germline loops: CDR1 MDHEN, CDR2 SYDVKM. V lost 4 bases to trimming and J lost 5 bases, with 23 bases between them. CDR3 region: CASSYPSRGLVGYGYTF. CDR3 bases: TGTGCCAGCAGTTACCCCTCCAGGGGATTGGTCGGGTATGGCTACACCTTC.

This clonotype showed up just a few times. The V gene is TRBV20-1, the J gene TRBJ1-2; D gene ambiguous. The V and J ends lost 3 bases and 0 bases respectively, with 8 bases between them. This CDR3 contains 13 residues. Germline V gene sequence: CDR1 DFQATT, CDR2 SNEGSKA (reference sequence). The CDR3 DNA is TGCAGTGCTAGGTCGGGGACTAACTATGGCTACACCTTC. Its translation: CSARSGTNYGYTF.

This chain connects TRBV9 to TRBJ2-7; a weak D match, TRBD2 (6 bases). This CDR3 spans 16 amino acids. In germline, CDR1 is SGDLS, CDR2 YYNGEE. With 0 bases removed from V and 4 bases from J, the gap between germline ends came to 17 bases. Here the CDR3 DNA reads TGTGCCAGCAGCGTAGGAGGGACTTCGGCTCTGTACGAGCAGTACTTC. This encodes CASSVGGTSALYEQYF.

In its sample, this clonotype was seen a few times. This rearrangement joins TRBV2 to TRBJ2-5; maybe TRBD1 (6 bases). The V gene's germline CDR1 is SNHLY and CDR2 FYNNEI. This CDR3 region has 14 residues. V gave up 4 bases and J gave up 6 bases, with 15 bases separating them. The CDR3: CASSGQDPSQTQYF. Written as DNA, the CDR3 is TGTGCCAGCAGTGGACAGGATCCTTCACAGACCCAGTACTTC.

This chain connects TRBV7-6 to TRBJ1-5; D gene ambiguous. The CDR3 covers 14 residues. With 3 bases removed from V and 5 bases from J, the gap between germline ends came to 11 bases. Germline values: CDR1 SGHVS, CDR2 FNYEAQ. DNA of the CDR3: TGTGCCAGCAGCTTGGGAGCCCTTGATCAGCCCCAGCATTTT. It translates to CASSLGALDQPQHF.

This clonotype came up a few times. The genes are TRBV15 and TRBJ2-7, with D possibly called TRBD1 or TRBD2 (6 bases each). The J call may be incorrect, as the DNA end agrees better with TRBJ2-5. The CDR3 has 14 amino acids. Germline V gives CDR1 LNHNV, CDR2 YYDKDF (reference sequence). The CDR3 DNA sequence: TGTGCCACCAGCAGAGAGGGGGGCGGGCGGACCCAGTACTTC. It is translated as CATSREGGGRTQYF.

The chain recombines TRBV9 with TRBJ2-7; 7 bases map to TRBD1. Germline CDR1 is SGDLS and CDR2 is YYNGEE. With V trimmed by 1 base and J by 4 bases, 8 bases remained unmatched. The CDR3 loop spans 15 amino acids. In nucleotides, the CDR3 is TGTGCCAGCAGCGTAACGGGGCAGGGGGAATACGAGCAGTACTTC. It translates to CASSVTGQGEYEQYF.

This rearrangement joins TRBV6-6 to TRBJ2-5; D is undetermined. From germline, CDR1 is MNHNY and CDR2 SVGAGI (reference sequence). The CDR3 runs to 15 residues. The ends were cut back, 7 bases at V and 2 bases at J, with 17 bases in the middle. The CDR3 sequence: CASKGPPKIQETQYF. Written as DNA, the CDR3 is TGTGCCAGCAAGGGTCCCCCGAAGATACAAGAGACCCAGTACTTC.

Comments on this clonotype: The junction differs from germline at one of its ends, possibly a read error. V usage is TRBV12-3 or TRBV12-4 and J usage is TRBJ2-7; maybe TRBD2 (6 bases). This CDR3 comprises 14 residues. CDR3: CAGSGPLGSYEQYF. The DNA for the CDR3 is TGTGCCGGCAGCGGGCCTTTAGGGTCCTACGAGCAGTACTTC.

This clonotype has more than one count but fewer than ten. The chain is built from TRBV9 and TRBJ2-1, with D perhaps matching TRBD1 or TRBD2 (5 bases each). Trimming pared 1 base from V and 9 bases from J, leaving 20 bases between. This CDR3 is 16 amino acids long. The germline CDR1 and CDR2 sequences are SGDLS and YYNGEE. The CDR3 DNA follows: TGTGCCAGCAGCGTAAGTGTGGTCGAGGGGATCGTTGAGCAGTTCTTC. This codes for CASSVSVVEGIVEQFF.

There are a few counts of this clonotype. The V gene is TRBV6-6, the J gene TRBJ2-7; tentatively, D is TRBD1 (6 bases). The DNA end lines up better with TRBJ2-4; the J call may be wrong. CDR1 and CDR2 (germline): MNHNY, SVGAGI (reference sequence). This CDR3 comprises 13 residues. CDR3: CASRPGQPNIQYF. The DNA for the CDR3 is TGTGCCAGCAGGCCCGGACAGCCAAACATTCAGTACTTC.

Note on this clonotype: An end of the junction differs from the germline gene, which may be a read error. The V call is TRBV5-1, the J call TRBJ2-1; D is ambiguous. CDR1 is SGHRS and CDR2 is YFSETQ in the germline V gene. This CDR3 is 14 amino acids long. The CDR3 region is CASSKKGSYDEQFF. CDR3 nucleotides: TGCGCCAGCAGCAAAAAGGGTTCCTACGATGAGCAGTTCTTC.

The sample holds a few counts of this clonotype. V usage is TRBV20-1 and J usage is TRBJ2-4; maybe TRBD1 (6 bases). This CDR3 spans 14 amino acids. The germline gives CDR1 DFQATT, CDR2 SNEGSKA (reference sequence). The CDR3 coding sequence is TGCAGCGGTGATCAGGGGCTGACCAAAAACATTCAGTACTTC. Its protein product is CSGDQGLTKNIQYF.

The chain joins TRBV4-3 to TRBJ2-1; 9 positions match TRBD2. The germline CDR1 and CDR2 sequences are LGHNA and YSLEER. The junction had 9 bases not matched to a gene; V was cut back by 0 bases and J by 3 bases. There are 18 residues in the CDR3. CDR3 in DNA: TGCGCCAGCAGCCAAGATATCTTGGCGGGGGGGCGCTACAATGAGCAGTTCTTC. Protein: CASSQDILAGGRYNEQFF.

This clonotype was counted at least ten times. This chain links TRBV29-1 with TRBJ2-7; 9 bases match TRBD1. CDR1 is SQVTM and CDR2 is ANQGSEA in the germline V gene. The CDR3 spans 14 residues. V shed 5 bases and J 1 base; nucleotides not matched to a gene: 6. CDR3 sequence: CSVTRTGASYEQYF. The CDR3 nucleotides are TGCAGCGTTACCCGGACAGGGGCATCCTACGAGCAGTACTTC.

Turning to this clonotype: A much larger clone lies a single base off, so this may be a read error. The chain joins TRBV2 to TRBJ2-5; D might be TRBD1 (6 bases). CDR1 is SNHLY, CDR2 FYNNEI, per germline. V was shortened by 6 bases and J by 4 bases, with 9 bases between the two germline ends. The CDR3 is 12 residues long. CDR3 loop: CASSRTAETQYF. CDR3 DNA: TGTGCCAGCAGCCGGACAGCAGAGACCCAGTACTTC. Using reference TRBV2 and TRBJ2-5 for the parts outside the CDR3, the full variable domain is EPEVTQTPSHQVTQMGQEVILRCVPISNHLYFYWYRQILGQKVEFLVSFYNNEISEKSEIFDDQFSVERPDGSNFTLKIRSTKLEDSAMYFCASSRTAETQYFGPGTRLLVL.

This clonotype has only a few counts. The chain has TRBV29-1 and TRBJ2-5; D remains ambiguous. There are 12 residues in the CDR3. Trimming cost V 7 bases and J 3 bases, with 12 bases left between them. Germline V gene lookup returns CDR1 SQVTM and CDR2 ANQGSEA. CDR3 region: CSGEPGKETQYF. The CDR3 DNA sequence: TGCAGCGGTGAGCCAGGAAAAGAGACCCAGTACTTC.

This clonotype showed up just a few times. The chain couples TRBV28 to TRBJ2-7; no reliable D call. Germline CDR1 reads MDHEN; CDR2 reads SYDVKM. Trimming removed 3 bases at V and 1 base at J, with 16 bases between. This CDR3 spans 16 amino acids. Written as DNA, the CDR3 is TGTGCCAGCAGTTTGGGTAGTCTGTCCCCTTCCTACGAGCAGTACTTC. Translation gives CASSLGSLSPSYEQYF.

CDR3 sequence (DNA): TGTGCCAGCAGTTACTCGGACAGGGGTCAGCCCCAGCATTTT. This sequence encodes CASSYSDRGQPQHF. This chain joins TRBV6-5 and TRBJ1-5; 9 positions agree with TRBD1. V lost 0 bases and J lost 6; bases outside the gene matches: 0. Per germline, CDR1 MNHEY and CDR2 SVGAGI. The CDR3 has 14 residues.

There are a few counts of this clonotype. The junction departs from the called germline gene at one end, perhaps through a read error. The V and J genes are TRBV27 and TRBJ1-2, with a tentative D call TRBD1 (5 bases). CDR1 MNHEY and CDR2 SMNVEV come from the germline V gene (reference sequence). CDR3 size: 17 residues. The CDR3 nucleotides are TGTGCCAGCAGTTTATCTGAGGAATCAGGGATGCACTATAGCTACACCTTC. Amino acids: CASSLSEESGMHYSYTF.

This clonotype occurred many times. The chain links TRBV10-3 to TRBJ2-1; tentative D call: TRBD1 (5 bases). The V end was cut by 5 bases, the J end by 1 base, with 12 bases between. Per the germline V gene, CDR1 is ENHRY and CDR2 is SYGVKD. The CDR3 totals 15 residues. The DNA for the CDR3 is TGTGCCATCAGTCGACAGAGCTCATCCTACAATGAGCAGTTCTTC. As protein: CAISRQSSSYNEQFF.

This chain uses TRBV12-3 or TRBV12-4 with TRBJ2-5, with D perhaps matching TRBD2 (5 bases). CDR3 length equals 14 residues. Trimming removed 5 bases at V and 9 bases at J, with 19 bases between. CDR3 loop: CASSQTGFLASQYF. CDR3 sequence (DNA): TGTGCCAGCAGTCAAACGGGGTTCCTCGCGTCCCAGTACTTC.

This clonotype showed up just a few times. This sequence joins TRBV28 and TRBJ2-4; 7 nucleotides line up with TRBD2. Germline CDR1 is MDHEN and CDR2 is SYDVKM. The V gene end was trimmed by 5 bases and the J gene end by 13 bases; junction bases not matched to a gene: 17. This CDR3 is 15 amino acids long. The CDR3, as DNA: TGTGCCAGCAGTCCCCGGGGACTATTTAGCTGGGAGCAGTACTTC. Translating gives CASSPRGLFSWEQYF. Looking up the rest from reference TRBV28 and TRBJ2-4 gives the full variable domain: DVKVTQSSRYLVKRTGEKVFLECVQDMDHENMFWYRQDPGLGLRLIYFSYDVKMKEKGDIPEGYSVSREKKERFSLILESASTNQTSMYLCASSPRGLFSWEQYFGAGTRLSVL.

This clonotype was counted only a few times. CDR3 in DNA: TGCAGTGCAGGCTCAATTTCGAAAAACATTCAGTACTTC. This translates into CSAGSISKNIQYF. The chain employs TRBV20-1 and TRBJ2-4, with unresolved D. Trimming stripped 6 bases from V and 4 bases from J, with 13 bases between. Germline CDR1 is DFQATT and CDR2 is SNEGSKA (reference sequence). The CDR3 is 13 amino acids.

This clonotype is a singleton in its sample. CDR3 amino acids: CASSPEVGSGGYGQYF. CDR3 DNA sequence: TGTGCCAGCAGCCCGGAGGTGGGGAGCGGGGGCTACGGGCAGTACTTC. The gene calls are TRBV7-6 and TRBJ2-4, with 8 bases fitting TRBD2. The germline gives CDR1 SGHVS, CDR2 FNYEAQ. The CDR3 is 16 amino acids. With 5 bases clipped from V and 13 bases from J, the junction kept 19 bases outside the gene matches.

This clonotype was seen a handful of times. The chain has TRBV11-1 and TRBJ2-1; TRBD2 aligns across 11 bases. The ends lost 0 bases at V and 8 bases at J; junction bases unmatched: 6. This CDR3 region has 16 residues. The germline V gene encodes CDR1 SGHAT and CDR2 FQDESV (reference sequence). The chain's CDR3 is CASSLASSGGLYEQFF. In DNA form, the CDR3 reads TGTGCCAGCAGCTTAGCATCTAGCGGGGGGTTGTATGAGCAGTTCTTC.

This clonotype came up a few times. The chain is built from TRBV7-2 and TRBJ2-4, with D perhaps TRBD1 or TRBD2 (5 bases each). This CDR3 is 15 amino acids long. V was cut by 3 bases and J by 13 bases, with 22 bases left in between. CDR1 and CDR2 from the germline V gene are SGHTA and FQGNSA. The CDR3 bases are TGTGCCAGCAGCTTCTATTCGGGGACGGGTGATGAGCAGTACTTC. Its translation is CASSFYSGTGDEQYF.

CDR3: CSAIAGTANTEAFF. The CDR3, as DNA: TGCAGTGCCATTGCCGGGACGGCGAACACTGAAGCTTTCTTT. V gene TRBV20-1 combines with J gene TRBJ1-1; D may be TRBD1 (5 bases). V shed 6 bases and J shed 1 base, with 15 bases lying between them. CDR3 length equals 14 residues. Germline values: CDR1 DFQATT, CDR2 SNEGSKA (reference sequence).

This clonotype was seen a handful of times. The CDR3 reads CASSQASRGRIYNEQFF. The CDR3 DNA is TGTGCCAGCAGCCAAGCGTCCAGGGGGCGCATATACAATGAGCAGTTCTTC. This chain links TRBV14 with TRBJ2-1; 8 nucleotides agree with TRBD1. CDR1 and CDR2 (germline): SGHDN, FVKESK. The trim removed 1 base at V and 4 bases at J, leaving 9 bases unmatched. This CDR3 has 17 residues.